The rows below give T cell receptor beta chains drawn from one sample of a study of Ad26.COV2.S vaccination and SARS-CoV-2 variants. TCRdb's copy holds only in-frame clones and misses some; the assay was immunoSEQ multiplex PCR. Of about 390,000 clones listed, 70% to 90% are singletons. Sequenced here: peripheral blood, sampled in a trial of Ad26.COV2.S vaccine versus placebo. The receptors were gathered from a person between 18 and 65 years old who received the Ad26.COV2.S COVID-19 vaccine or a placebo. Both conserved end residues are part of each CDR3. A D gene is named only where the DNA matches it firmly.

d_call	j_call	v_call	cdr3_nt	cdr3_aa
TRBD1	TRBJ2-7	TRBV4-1	TGCGCCAGCAGCCACTCCGGGACAGGGAACGAGCAGTACTTC	CASSHSGTGNEQYF
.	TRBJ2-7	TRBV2	TGTGCCAGCAGTTCGGACAGACTCTTGAGGGAGCAGTACTTC	CASSSDRLLREQYF
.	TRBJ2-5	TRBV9	TGTGCCAGCAGCGTAGCTGGCAGCCGTTACCAAGAGACCCAGTACTTC	CASSVAGSRYQETQYF
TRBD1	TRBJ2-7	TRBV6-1	TGTGCCAGCAGAGAACCTCTTATAAGACAGGGGGTAAAAGGCGAGCAGTACTTC	CASREPLIRQGVKGEQYF
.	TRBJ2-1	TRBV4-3	TGCGCCAGCAGCCAAGAGTATTCCGATGAGCAGTTCTTC	CASSQEYSDEQFF
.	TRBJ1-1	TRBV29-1	TGCAGCGTTGAACTGATCGAAGCTTTCTTT	CSVELIEAFF
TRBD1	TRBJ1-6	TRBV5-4	TGTGCCAGCAGCTATCGGACAGGGAACAGCAATAATTCACCCCTCCACTTT	CASSYRTGNSNNSPLHF
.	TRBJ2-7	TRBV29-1	TGCAGCGTTGAAGATGAACAGCGTTCTTACGAGCAGTACTTC	CSVEDEQRSYEQYF
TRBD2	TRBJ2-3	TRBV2	TGTGCCAGCAGTGAATTCGGACTAGCGTTCGCAGATACGCAGTATTTT	CASSEFGLAFADTQYF
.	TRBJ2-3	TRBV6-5	TGTGCCAGCGTCAGGCCGGGGACAGATACGCAGTATTTT	CASVRPGTDTQYF